This T cell receptor (beta chain) was found in a study of monozygotic twins with inflammatory bowel disease. Broader study findings: IBD patients, compared with healthy twins, shared fewer clonotypes with others (especially with disease activity).

Reprocessing the 5' RACE reads, TCRdb reports a single entry for every CDR3 protein and omits DNA. The repertoire shows around 380,000 distinct CDR3 sequences; the top ten hold 2% to 2.5%. On this clonotype: No antigen is known for it.

This CDR3 has 16 amino acids. Germline CDR1 and CDR2: SGHRS and YFSETQ. The chain employs TRBV5-1 and TRBJ1-5. The sample was blood. The TCR was taken from a human donor with ulcerative colitis or Crohn's disease, or a healthy co-twin of an affected twin (not recorded which). The CDR3 is CASNNPPAGENQPQHF.